The T cell receptor beta chain under discussion was sequenced for a study of CD4+ T cells in melanoma. Findings and limits, study-wide: A reported correlation linked neoantigen-specific CD4+ T cells to CD8+, macrophage and B cell function. Reportedly, melanoma neoantigen-specific CD4+ T cells showed varied differentiation states.

To note about this clone: Its specificity is unknown.

The CDR3 runs 10 residues. Some clones are missing from TCRdb's copy, which holds only in-frame ones; the method was immunoSEQ multiplex PCR. The data hold some 110,000 clones, with about 90% observed a single time. This sequence was found in a human donor with melanoma. Sequencing was performed on peripheral blood. V usage is TRBV21-1 and J usage is TRBJ2-7. TRBV21-1 is a pseudogene segment. The CDR3 here is CASSKDEQYF. CDR3 in DNA: TGTGCCAGCAGCAAAGACGAGCAGTACTTC.